The 21 T cell receptor beta chains below all came from one sample that was sequenced in a study of T cell responses to AZD1222 COVID-19 vaccine. TCRdb's copy holds only in-frame clones and misses some; the assay was immunoSEQ multiplex PCR. Of 95,000 to 110,000 clones listed, around 91% were seen once; the top ten hold 45%. The sample consisted of peripheral blood, taken on day 0 of AZD1222 vaccination. These receptors originate from an adult in good health.

Here the CDR3 DNA reads TGTGCCACCACGCGGCTAGCGGACACAGATACGCAGTATTTT. Residues: CATTRLADTDTQYF. The chain has TRBV15 and TRBJ2-3, with 7 positions matching TRBD2. The CDR3 length is 14 residues. Germline lookup yields CDR1 LNHNV and CDR2 YYDKDF (reference sequence). V lost 7 bases and J lost 2; bases outside the gene matches: 6.

The rearrangement links TRBV6-2 or TRBV6-3 to TRBJ2-7; D remains ambiguous. The germline CDR1 and CDR2 sequences are MNHEY and SVGEGT. V was pared by 2 bases and J by 9 bases, with 11 bases between. The CDR3 contains 12 residues. The CDR3 coding sequence is TGTGCCAGCAGTTACGAGCCCCGGGTGCAGTACTTC. Amino acids: CASSYEPRVQYF.

V gene TRBV7-2 combines with J gene TRBJ1-4; unclear D gene. The CDR3 contains 13 residues. The ends were cut back, 2 bases at V and 15 bases at J, with 16 bases in the middle. Germline lookup yields CDR1 SGHTA and CDR2 FQGNSA. The CDR3 protein is CASSLKPGSPVFF. In DNA form, the CDR3 reads TGTGCCAGCAGCTTAAAGCCCGGGTCCCCCGTGTTTTTT.

This clone was recorded once. The V and J genes are TRBV28 and TRBJ2-1; D remains ambiguous. The V end was cut by 7 bases, the J end by 0 bases, with 13 bases between. The germline V gene has CDR1 MDHEN and CDR2 SYDVKM. The CDR3 length is 15 residues. The CDR3 DNA reads TGTGCCAGCACCGGACGGACCCACTCCTACAATGAGCAGTTCTTC. Its protein is CASTGRTHSYNEQFF.

This rearrangement joins TRBV19 to TRBJ2-1; no clear D. Trimming left V 3 bases short and J 6 bases short, with 12 bases between. The CDR3 sequence is 14 residues long. The germline V gene encodes CDR1 LNHDA and CDR2 SQIVND (reference sequence). The CDR3 sequence: CASSIPVKGNEQFF. DNA for the CDR3: TGTGCCAGTAGTATCCCCGTGAAAGGCAATGAGCAGTTCTTC.

This chain uses TRBV7-5 with TRBJ1-4. TRBV7-5 is an annotated pseudogene. This CDR3 has 16 residues. The CDR3 here is CVRSLAHQRTNEKLFF. The CDR3 nucleotides read TGTGTCAGAAGCTTAGCGCATCAACGTACTAATGAAAAACTGTTTTTT.

Worth noting for this clone: Other DNA variants within this sample encode the same CDR3. The chain combines TRBV7-3 with TRBJ2-6; D call uncertain. V shed 0 bases and J shed 4 bases, with 1 base lying between them. CDR3 size: 13 residues. Per germline, CDR1 SGHTA and CDR2 FQGTGA. CDR3 coding DNA: TGTGCCAGCAGCTTAACCGGGGCCAACGTCCTGACTTTC. This encodes CASSLTGANVLTF.

This chain links TRBV27 with TRBJ1-6; the D is unclear. This CDR3 has 13 residues. The germline CDR1 and CDR2 sequences are MNHEY and SMNVEV (reference sequence). CDR3 sequence reads: CVTSLDLNSPLHF. The DNA for the CDR3 is TGTGTCACCTCCTTGGACCTCAATTCACCCCTCCACTTT.

The chain has TRBV7-3 and TRBJ2-7; D perhaps matches TRBD1 (6 bases). The CDR3 totals 14 residues. Germline loops: CDR1 SGHTA, CDR2 FQGTGA. Trimming left V 5 bases short and J 3 bases short, with 14 bases between. CDR3 bases: TGTGCCAGCAGCCTACAGGGTTTAGGCTACGAGCAGTACTTC. Protein sequence: CASSLQGLGYEQYF.

This clone was picked up one time. The V and J genes are TRBV6-2 or TRBV6-3 and TRBJ2-7; the D gene is possibly TRBD1 (5 bases). The CDR3 has 14 amino acids. From germline, CDR1 is MNHEY and CDR2 SVGEGT. With 5 bases removed from V and 2 bases from J, the gap between germline ends came to 13 bases. This chain's CDR3 is CASSHRQKTYEQYF. The DNA of the CDR3 is TGTGCCAGCAGTCACAGACAGAAGACCTACGAGCAGTACTTC.

The chain recombines TRBV19 with TRBJ1-5, with D possibly TRBD1 on 5 matching bases. The CDR3 is 17 amino acids. Trimming removed 8 bases from V and 0 bases from J, with 20 bases in between. The V gene's germline CDR1 is LNHDA and CDR2 SQIVND (reference sequence). The CDR3 DNA is TGTGCCAGTGAGAGACACGGGGCCCGAAATAGCAATCAGCCCCAGCATTTT. Translation gives CASERHGARNSNQPQHF.

V is TRBV28 and J is TRBJ1-2; TRBD1 aligns across 11 bases. CDR1 and CDR2 from the germline V gene are MDHEN and SYDVKM. CDR3 length: 17 residues. The trim removed 5 bases at V and 0 bases at J, leaving 8 bases unmatched. This CDR3 is CASSPTGQGATNYGYTF. The DNA for the CDR3 is TGTGCCAGCAGTCCAACAGGACAGGGGGCTACTAACTATGGCTACACCTTC.

CDR3 protein: CASSSPSIATNEKLFF. CDR3 DNA: TGTGCCAGCAGTTCCCCCTCAATCGCAACTAATGAAAAACTGTTTTTT. The chain recombines TRBV28 with TRBJ1-4; no clear D gene. Trimming cost V 4 bases and J 0 bases, with 12 bases left between them. The length of the CDR3 is 16 residues. Germline V gives CDR1 MDHEN, CDR2 SYDVKM.

The chain combines TRBV6-5 with TRBJ2-7; tentatively, D is TRBD1 or TRBD2 (7 bases each). CDR1 and CDR2 (germline): MNHEY, SVGAGI. The V gene lost 7 bases and the J gene lost 7 bases, with 20 bases spanning the gap. This CDR3 contains 14 residues. This CDR3 reads CASTRQGPGGEQYF. In DNA, the CDR3 is TGTGCCAGCACGAGACAGGGCCCGGGGGGAGAGCAGTACTTC.

J is TRBJ2-2 and V is TRBV19; D may be TRBD1 (6 bases). Germline lookup yields CDR1 LNHDA and CDR2 SQIVND (reference sequence). This CDR3 has 15 amino acids. Trimming stripped 5 bases from V and 5 bases from J, with 15 bases between. The DNA for the CDR3 is TGTGCCAGTAGTCCCTCTGGGGGCCCGACCGGGGAGCTGTTTTTT. As protein: CASSPSGGPTGELFF.

The CDR3, as DNA: TGTGCCAGCACCCTCGGGGGTAACACTGAAGCTTTCTTT. Amino acids: CASTLGGNTEAFF. This chain links TRBV2 with TRBJ1-1; possibly TRBD1 for D (5 bases). Trimming stripped 7 bases from V and 2 bases from J, with 11 bases between. This CDR3 is built from 13 residues. Germline loops: CDR1 SNHLY, CDR2 FYNNEI.

The sample holds a few counts of this clone. This chain connects TRBV28 to TRBJ2-3; 7 positions match TRBD1. CDR3 length: 16 residues. J gave up 1 base and V 3 bases, and 7 bases lay outside the gene matches. Germline-derived CDR1 and CDR2 are MDHEN and SYDVKM. CDR3 coding DNA: TGTGCCAGCAGTTTCCTCCGGGACAGTGGCACAGATACGCAGTATTTT. Translating gives CASSFLRDSGTDTQYF.

This chain connects TRBV6-5 to TRBJ1-2; weak D call: TRBD1 (5 bases). V lost 2 bases to trimming and J lost 4 bases, with 5 bases between them. Germline V lookup: CDR1 MNHEY, CDR2 SVGAGI. CDR3 length: 12 amino acids. CDR3 sequence reads: CASSYGGYGYTF. The CDR3 nucleotides are TGTGCCAGCAGTTACGGGGGCTATGGCTACACCTTC.

The genes are TRBV14 and TRBJ2-1; 13 bases map to TRBD2. CDR3 length: 17 residues. Germline CDR1 reads SGHDN; CDR2 reads FVKESK. Trimming cost V 0 bases and J 7 bases; bases outside gene matches: 6. CDR3 in amino acids: CASSQDLGLAGLNEQFF. CDR3 nucleotide sequence: TGTGCCAGCAGCCAAGATTTGGGACTAGCGGGATTAAATGAGCAGTTCTTC.

The rearrangement uses TRBV7-6 and TRBJ2-7, with unresolved D. Germline assignment: CDR1 SGHVS and CDR2 FNYEAQ. There are 14 residues in the CDR3. With 3 bases removed from V and 1 base from J, the gap between germline ends came to 10 bases. The DNA for the CDR3 is TGTGCCAGCAGCTTCGGACGCCATTCCTACGAGCAGTACTTC. Amino acid sequence: CASSFGRHSYEQYF.

This rearrangement joins TRBV19 to TRBJ1-1; no clear D gene. Trimming pared 4 bases from V and 5 bases from J, leaving 20 bases between. The length of the CDR3 is 16 residues. The V gene's germline CDR1 is LNHDA and CDR2 SQIVND (reference sequence). The CDR3 protein is CASSSSTRFGGTEAFF. The DNA of the CDR3 is TGTGCCAGTAGTAGTTCGACTCGTTTCGGAGGGACTGAAGCTTTCTTT.